This T cell receptor (beta chain) was obtained from a study of tumor-infiltrating lymphocytes in primary liver carcinoma. From approximately 450 ng total RNA, TCR beta cDNA was generated with a primer in the constant region. Slightly modified ARM-PCR with three nested multiplex PCR rounds yielded TCR beta libraries. The first two PCR rounds, approximately 10 cycles each, used TRBV1-TRBV30 forward primers and a C-beta reverse primer. One entry per CDR3 protein, called by TCRdb with MiXCR from the multiplex PCR reads. The sample holds around 210,000 distinct CDR3 sequences; almost 65% are singletons and the top ten take roughly 7%. In addition to blood RNA drawn from unsorted whole blood, germline DNA was extracted. The patients carried chronic HBV infection and had received no treatment. Around 4.4 milliliters of peripheral blood were drawn presurgically. This CDR3 is 19 amino acids long. The V gene end was trimmed by 8 bases and the J gene end by 6 bases; junction bases not matched to a gene: 18. Germline CDR1 reads MGHRA; CDR2 reads YSYEKL.

This clonotype was obtained from a woman aged 60 to 75 with primary liver carcinoma and hepatitis B virus infection. The rearrangement joins TRBV4-1 to TRBJ2-1; 14 bases fit TRBD2. Material for sequencing was peripheral blood. The CDR3 bases are TGCGCCAGCGGGCAAGACATGGGACTAGCGGGAGTAGGTGGCAATGAGCAGTTCTTC. Translating it yields CASGQDMGLAGVGGNEQFF.